The present entry profiles one T cell receptor beta chain with its context. The CDR3 consists of 14 residues. Trimming removed 1 base from V and 7 bases from J, with 14 bases in between. Germline V gene sequence: CDR1 LGHDT, CDR2 YNNKEL (reference sequence). The record originates from a study of blood T cell repertoires in COVID-19. Study details: T cells, B-cell-depleted T cells, or PBMCs supplied cDNA or gDNA.

In the authors' workflow: Scientists estimated how many nucleated cells there were by amplifying reference gene primers. Profiling relied on immunoSEQ multiplex PCR, and the TCRdb table lists in-frame clones only, not all of them. The D gene and trimming were derived from the DNA, and the V and J assignments and clone size from that table. The top ten hold roughly 1% of the sample, which has about 370,000 clones, over 75% seen once. The clonotype comes from a man aged 18 to 29 who had recovered from COVID-19. Sequencing input: PBMCs or T cells enriched from blood (not recorded which). The rearrangement links TRBV3-1 (or the pseudogene TRBV3-2) to TRBJ2-7, with a tentative D call TRBD2 (5 bases). The CDR3 loop reads CASSQADSLGEQYF. The CDR3 region has the DNA TGTGCCAGCAGCCAAGCGGACTCTCTTGGTGAGCAGTACTTC.